The clone carrying this T cell receptor (beta chain) came up once. The target antigen is unknown. The germline gives CDR1 SGHRS, CDR2 YFSETQ. Losses at the gene ends were 3 bases for V and 6 bases for J; bases not matched to a gene: 1. This CDR3 has 15 amino acids. Primers for the PCR totalled 60 Vbeta and 13 Jbeta. This table comes from immunoSEQ multiplex PCR, and its TCRdb copy is limited to in-frame clones, with some not included. The repertoire holds about 100,000 clones, with approximately 85% as singletons. This specimen comes from a study of cytomegalovirus exposure and HLA in healthy donors. General study results and limits: Follow-up analysis later connected one missense variant in DCLRE1C with trimming of TCR beta V- and J-genes.

This rearrangement joins TRBV5-1 to TRBJ2-2; 14 bases are shared with TRBD2. This sequence was found in a man under 40 in good health and CMV-seronegative. Sequences were obtained from PBMCs. The CDR3 protein is CASSSGLAGAGELFF. In nucleotides, the CDR3 is TGCGCCAGCAGCTCGGGACTAGCGGGAGCCGGGGAGCTGTTTTTT.